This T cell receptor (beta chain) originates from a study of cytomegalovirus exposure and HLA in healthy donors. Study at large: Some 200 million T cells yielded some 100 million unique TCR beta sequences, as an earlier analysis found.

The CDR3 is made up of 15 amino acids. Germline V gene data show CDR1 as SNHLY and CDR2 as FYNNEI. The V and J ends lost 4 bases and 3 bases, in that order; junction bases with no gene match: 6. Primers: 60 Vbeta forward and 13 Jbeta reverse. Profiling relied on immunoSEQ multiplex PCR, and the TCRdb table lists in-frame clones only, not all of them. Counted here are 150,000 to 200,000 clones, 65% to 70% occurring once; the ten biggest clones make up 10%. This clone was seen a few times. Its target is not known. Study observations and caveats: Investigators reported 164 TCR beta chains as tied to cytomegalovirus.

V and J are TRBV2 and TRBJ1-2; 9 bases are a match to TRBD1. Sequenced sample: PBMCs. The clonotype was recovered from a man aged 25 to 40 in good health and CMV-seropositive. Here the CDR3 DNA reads TGTGCCAGCAGTGGGGGACAGGGCGGGGACTATGGCTACACCTTC. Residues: CASSGGQGGDYGYTF.